This is a list of T cell receptor beta chains from one sample in a study of blood T cells in healthy people across ages. TCRdb processed the 5' RACE reads anew with MiXCR; each CDR3 protein has one entry. Of more than 1,400,000 distinct CDR3 sequences in the sample, 35% to 45% were seen once. Material for sequencing was blood. These receptors all stem from a woman aged 18-29 years in good health. CDR3s include the opening cysteine and the closing phenylalanine or tryptophan. The order of the fields is J gene, V gene, D gene, CDR3 protein. The D gene is left open where the match is weak.

TRBJ2-5	TRBV6-5	TRBD2	CASSPGLADVAQYF
TRBJ1-1	TRBV30	TRBD1	CAWGVQGAPGAFF
TRBJ2-7	TRBV12-3/TRBV12-4	TRBD2	CASRELAASYEQYF
TRBJ2-1	TRBV9	TRBD2	CASSVKPIGAGGPGGNEQFF
NA	TRBV20-1	TRBD2	CSASAGGPYEQYF
TRBJ1-5	TRBV19	NA	CASSTAIGSQPQHF
TRBJ1-5	TRBV3-1	NA	CASSRTGTSQAQHF
TRBJ2-7	TRBV20-1	TRBD2	CSAEREAQRREQYF
NA	TRBV20-1	NA	CSAGTPPSNEQYF
TRBJ2-5	TRBV2	NA	CASSAVRQGDGTQYF
TRBJ2-1	TRBV20-1	TRBD2	CSARDLSSGIESSYNEQFF
TRBJ1-2	TRBV19	TRBD1	CASTETGAYGYTF
TRBJ1-4	TRBV12-3/TRBV12-4	NA	CASSLRPSGPNEKLFF
TRBJ2-3	TRBV20-1	TRBD2	CSARDSLAAKDTQYF
TRBJ2-4	TRBV11-2	NA	CASSPAVAELAKNIQYF
TRBJ2-4	TRBV29-1	TRBD2	CSVGTSGSGGIQYF
TRBJ2-1	TRBV11-2	NA	CASSRVAASYNEQFF
TRBJ2-3	TRBV2	TRBD2	CASSSRGGMTDTQYF
TRBJ2-1	TRBV5-1	NA	CAGSVRGDYNEQFF
TRBJ1-1	TRBV4-1	NA	CASSQDHRGGTEAFF
TRBJ1-2	TRBV2	NA	CASSGDANYGYTF
TRBJ1-1	TRBV7-9	NA	CASVGHTEAFF
TRBJ2-4	TRBV11-2	NA	CASSFPGATNIQYF
TRBJ2-7	TRBV20-1	NA	CSAYRDTYEQYF
TRBJ2-4	TRBV2	NA	CALQRASSSPYNEQYF
TRBJ2-3	TRBV2	TRBD1	CASAAGQGNTDTQYF
TRBJ2-7	TRBV10-3	NA	CAIGPSGGLVYEQYF
TRBJ2-1	TRBV20-1	TRBD2	CSANAGDNEQFF
TRBJ1-5	TRBV25-1	NA	CASSDAGRNQPQHF
TRBJ2-5	TRBV6-5	TRBD2	CASSPTSGIQETQYF
TRBJ2-6	TRBV5-1	NA	CASSIFQGSGANVLTF
TRBJ2-3	TRBV20-1	NA	CSARMGSTDTQYF
TRBJ2-1	TRBV16	NA	CASSQWGREQFF
TRBJ2-3	TRBV12-3/TRBV12-4	TRBD2	CASSSSPGLAGKDTQYF